This T cell receptor beta chain was captured in a study of cytomegalovirus exposure and HLA in healthy donors. With 60 Vbeta and 13 Jbeta primers, the PCR was carried out. Clones were sequenced by immunoSEQ multiplex PCR, and TCRdb holds only the in-frame ones, with some missing. The repertoire consists of roughly 150,000 clones, with around 72% occurring once and the leading ten covering approximately 2.1%. In its sample, this clone was seen once. Per germline, CDR1 ENHRY and CDR2 SYGVKD. The length of the CDR3 is 14 residues. V was pared by 6 bases and J by 2 bases, with 11 bases between. J is TRBJ1-5 and V is TRBV10-3, with D possibly matching TRBD1 (5 bases). The sequencing input was PBMCs. This TCR came from a man aged 35-49 years in good health and CMV-seronegative. Here the CDR3 DNA reads TGTGCCATCAGGGCGGGGGACGGCAATCAGCCCCAGCATTTT. The encoded protein is CAIRAGDGNQPQHF.